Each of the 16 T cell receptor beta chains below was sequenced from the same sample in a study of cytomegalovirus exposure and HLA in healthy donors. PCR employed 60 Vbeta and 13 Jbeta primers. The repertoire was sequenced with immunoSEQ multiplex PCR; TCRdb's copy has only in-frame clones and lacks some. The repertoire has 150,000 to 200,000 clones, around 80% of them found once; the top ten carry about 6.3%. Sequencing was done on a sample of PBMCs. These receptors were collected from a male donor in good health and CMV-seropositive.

This chain's CDR3 is CASSRGGEWSNEQFF. The CDR3 nucleotides read TGTGCCAGCAGCAGGGGGGGTGAGTGGTCGAATGAGCAGTTCTTC. This sequence joins TRBV7-6 and TRBJ2-1, with D possibly being TRBD2 (7 bases). With 5 bases removed from V and 7 bases from J, the gap between germline ends came to 18 bases. CDR1 is SGHVS, CDR2 FNYEAQ, per germline. CDR3 length: 15 amino acids.

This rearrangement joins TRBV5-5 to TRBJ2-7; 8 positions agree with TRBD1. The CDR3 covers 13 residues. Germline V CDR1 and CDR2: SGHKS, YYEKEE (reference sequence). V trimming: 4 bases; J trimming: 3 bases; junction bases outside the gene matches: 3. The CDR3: CASSGGQGYEQYF. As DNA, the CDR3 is TGTGCCAGCAGCGGCGGACAGGGCTACGAGCAGTACTTC.

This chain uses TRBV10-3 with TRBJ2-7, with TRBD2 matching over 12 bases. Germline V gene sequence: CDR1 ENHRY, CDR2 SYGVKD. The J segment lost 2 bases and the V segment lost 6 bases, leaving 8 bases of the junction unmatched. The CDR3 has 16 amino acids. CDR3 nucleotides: TGTGCCATCAGGGGGACTAGCGGGCGTAGCGCCTACGAGCAGTACTTC. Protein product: CAIRGTSGRSAYEQYF.

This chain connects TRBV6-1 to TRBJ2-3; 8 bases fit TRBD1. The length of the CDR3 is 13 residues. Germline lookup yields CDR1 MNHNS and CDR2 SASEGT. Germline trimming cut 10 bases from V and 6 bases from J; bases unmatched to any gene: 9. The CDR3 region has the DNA TGTGCCACCCGGCCCAGGGGGCGTGATACGCAGTATTTT. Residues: CATRPRGRDTQYF.

CDR3 loop: CASGQGHEQFF. The CDR3 DNA reads TGTGCCAGTGGACAGGGTCATGAGCAGTTCTTC. This rearrangement joins TRBV19 to TRBJ2-1; TRBD1 agrees at 8 bases. J gave up 8 bases and V 8 bases, and 2 bases lay outside the gene matches. Germline loops: CDR1 LNHDA, CDR2 SQIVND (reference sequence). The CDR3 has 11 amino acids.

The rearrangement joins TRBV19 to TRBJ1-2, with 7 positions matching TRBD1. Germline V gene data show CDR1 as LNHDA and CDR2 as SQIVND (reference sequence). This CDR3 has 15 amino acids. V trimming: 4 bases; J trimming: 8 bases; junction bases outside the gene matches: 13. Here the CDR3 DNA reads TGTGCCAGTAGTAAAAGCCGGGACAGAGTATCGGGCTACACCTTC. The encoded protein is CASSKSRDRVSGYTF.

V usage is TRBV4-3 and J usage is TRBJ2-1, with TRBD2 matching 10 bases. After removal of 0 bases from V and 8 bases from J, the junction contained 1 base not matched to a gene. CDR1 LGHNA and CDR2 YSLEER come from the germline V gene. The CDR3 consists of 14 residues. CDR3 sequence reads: CASSQELAGHEQFF. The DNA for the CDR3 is TGCGCCAGCAGCCAAGAACTAGCGGGACATGAGCAGTTCTTC.

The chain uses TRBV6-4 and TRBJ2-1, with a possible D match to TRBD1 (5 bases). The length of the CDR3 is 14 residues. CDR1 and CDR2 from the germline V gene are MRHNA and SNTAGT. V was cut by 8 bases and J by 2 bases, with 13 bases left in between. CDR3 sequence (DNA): TGTGCCAGCCTGATGGGGCGCCCCTACAATGAGCAGTTCTTC. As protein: CASLMGRPYNEQFF.

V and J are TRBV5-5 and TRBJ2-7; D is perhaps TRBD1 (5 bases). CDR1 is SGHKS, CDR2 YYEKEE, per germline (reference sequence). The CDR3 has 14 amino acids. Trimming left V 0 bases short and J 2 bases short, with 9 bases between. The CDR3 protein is CASSLDRRAYEQYF. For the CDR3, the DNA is TGTGCCAGCAGCTTGGATCGCAGGGCCTACGAGCAGTACTTC.

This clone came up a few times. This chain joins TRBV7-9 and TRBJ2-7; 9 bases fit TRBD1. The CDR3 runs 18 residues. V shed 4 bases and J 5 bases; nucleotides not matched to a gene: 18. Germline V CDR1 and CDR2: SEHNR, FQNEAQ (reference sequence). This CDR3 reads CASSSARGIDRGIHEQYF. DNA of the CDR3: TGTGCCAGCAGCTCAGCAAGGGGGATCGACAGGGGGATCCACGAGCAGTACTTC.

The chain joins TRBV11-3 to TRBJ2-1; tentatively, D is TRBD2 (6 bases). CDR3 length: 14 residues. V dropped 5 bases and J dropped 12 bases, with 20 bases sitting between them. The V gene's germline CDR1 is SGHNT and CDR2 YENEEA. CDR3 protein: CASSLTYGRGPQFF. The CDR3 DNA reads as TGTGCCAGCAGCCTGACGTACGGGAGAGGTCCGCAGTTCTTC.

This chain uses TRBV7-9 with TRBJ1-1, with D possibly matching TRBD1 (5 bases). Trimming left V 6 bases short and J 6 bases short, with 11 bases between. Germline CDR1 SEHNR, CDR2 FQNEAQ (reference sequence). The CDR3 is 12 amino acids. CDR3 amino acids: CASSYGQAEAFF. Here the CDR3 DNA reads TGTGCCAGCAGTTATGGACAAGCTGAAGCTTTCTTT.

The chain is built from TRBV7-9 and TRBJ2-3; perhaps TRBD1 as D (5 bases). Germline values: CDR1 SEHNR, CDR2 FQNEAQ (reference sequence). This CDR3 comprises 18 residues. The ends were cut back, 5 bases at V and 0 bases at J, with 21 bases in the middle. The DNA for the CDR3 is TGTGCCAGCAGCCCTGAAATTCGACAGACGATTAGCACAGATACGCAGTATTTT. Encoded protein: CASSPEIRQTISTDTQYF.

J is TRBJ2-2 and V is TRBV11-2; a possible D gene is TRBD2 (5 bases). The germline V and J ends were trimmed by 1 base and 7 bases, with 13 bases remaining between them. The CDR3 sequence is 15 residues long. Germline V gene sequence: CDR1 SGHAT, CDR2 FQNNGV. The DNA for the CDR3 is TGTGCCAGCAGCTTAGTCCGAGGGCGGGTCGGGGAGCTGTTTTTT. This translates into CASSLVRGRVGELFF. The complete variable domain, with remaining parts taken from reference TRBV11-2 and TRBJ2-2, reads EAGVAQSPRYKIIEKRQSVAFWCNPISGHATLYWYQQILGQGPKLLIQFQNNGVVDDSQLPKDRFSAERLKGVDSTLKIQPAKLEDSAVYLCASSLVRGRVGELFFGEGSRLTVL.

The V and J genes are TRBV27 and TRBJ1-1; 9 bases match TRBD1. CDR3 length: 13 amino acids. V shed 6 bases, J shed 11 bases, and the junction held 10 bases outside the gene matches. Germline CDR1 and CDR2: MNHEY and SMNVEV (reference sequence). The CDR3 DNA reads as TGTGCCAGCAGCGCGAGGGACAGGGTTAGGGCTTTCTTT. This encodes CASSARDRVRAFF.

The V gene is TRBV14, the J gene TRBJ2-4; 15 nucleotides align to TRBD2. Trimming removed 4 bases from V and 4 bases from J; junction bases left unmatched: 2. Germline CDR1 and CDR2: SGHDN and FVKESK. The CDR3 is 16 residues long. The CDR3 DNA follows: TGTGCCAGCAGCCCCGGACTAGCGGGAGGGAAAAACATTCAGTACTTC. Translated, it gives CASSPGLAGGKNIQYF.